This is a list of T cell receptor beta chains from one sample in a study of blood T cell repertoires in COVID-19. Profiled with immunoSEQ multiplex PCR; TCRdb holds only in-frame clones, not every one. The table includes about 120,000 clones, about 88% detected once. What was sequenced was peripheral blood. Receptors were obtained from a woman between 70 and 85 years old who had recovered from COVID-19. Each CDR3 is given with its conserved first and last residue. D genes are given only for firm matches. A clone size is listed for some rows: how often the clone was seen (once, few, many), or a class if it is expanded.

D gene,V gene,J gene,clone size,CDR3 DNA,CDR3 protein
-,TRBV4-3,TRBJ2-1,-,TGCGCCAGCAGCCGCGGCGTGTTGAATGAGCAGTTCTTC,CASSRGVLNEQFF
-,TRBV20-1,TRBJ2-5,-,TGCAGTGCTAGTAGCGTAGGAAGGACCCAGTACTTC,CSASSVGRTQYF
-,TRBV6-2/TRBV6-3,TRBJ2-6,few,TGTGCCAGCAGTTGGCCGAGGACTGGGGCCAACGTCCTGACTTTC,CASSWPRTGANVLTF
-,TRBV20-1,TRBJ2-7,few,TGCAGTGCTAGTAGCGGTCAGACTCTTGGTGAGCAGTACTTC,CSASSGQTLGEQYF
-,TRBV4-1,TRBJ1-4,-,TGCGCCAGCAGCCCCTACACAGGGCGGTGGGTTGAAAAACTGTTTTTT,CASSPYTGRWVEKLFF
TRBD1,TRBV5-5,TRBJ1-4,-,TGTGCCAGCAGCCCGGGGACAGCGCCGTGGGAAAAACTGTTTTTT,CASSPGTAPWEKLFF
-,TRBV5-6,TRBJ2-5,once,TGTGCCAGCAGCCCAGGGTTGGAGACCCAGTACTTC,CASSPGLETQYF
TRBD1,TRBV6-2/TRBV6-3,TRBJ1-3,-,TGTGCCAGCAGTCCGGGACAGCTTAGCTCTGGAAACACCATATATTTT,CASSPGQLSSGNTIYF
-,TRBV9,TRBJ2-7,-,TGTGCCAGCAGCGTAGCACAGTATGCCTACGAGCAGTACTTC,CASSVAQYAYEQYF
-,TRBV5-5,TRBJ2-7,-,TGTGCCAGCAGCTTGGCCCCGACAGGCAACTACGAGCAGTACTTC,CASSLAPTGNYEQYF
TRBD2,TRBV28,TRBJ2-7,-,TGTGCCAGCAGTACGCCGGGACTAGCGGGAGAGGGGCAGTACTTC,CASSTPGLAGEGQYF
-,TRBV7-2,TRBJ2-5,-,TGTGCCAGCAGCCCCGTGGGGGCACAAGAGACCCAGTACTTC,CASSPVGAQETQYF
TRBD2,TRBV9,TRBJ2-3,-,TGTGCCAGCCGCTCGGCAGCGGGGGGCACAGATACGCAGTATTTT,CASRSAAGGTDTQYF
TRBD1,TRBV4-2,TRBJ2-3,-,TGTGCCAGCAGCCGAGGTGGACAGGGGGCAAATACGCAGTATTTT,CASSRGGQGANTQYF
-,TRBV10-3,TRBJ1-1,-,TGTGCCACCGAAAGGGGGTCGGAAGCTTTCTTT,CATERGSEAFF
-,TRBV7-3,TRBJ2-1,-,TGTGCCAGCAGCTTACCCAATTACAATGAGCAGTTCTTC,CASSLPNYNEQFF
TRBD2,TRBV23-1,TRBJ2-1,-,TGCGCCAGCAGTCAATCGGGGACTAGCGGGGACCGATGTGAGCAGTTCTTC,CASSQSGTSGDRCEQFF
-,TRBV5-1,TRBJ1-4,-,TGCGCCAGCAGCCCCTTGGCAGGGGCTGGTGAAAAACTGTTTTTT,CASSPLAGAGEKLFF
-,TRBV28,TRBJ2-7,-,TGTGCCAGCAGACTTGGACCACAGGACTCCTACGAGCAGTACTTC,CASRLGPQDSYEQYF
-,TRBV2,TRBJ1-4,-,TGTGCCAGCACCCCAGACAGGCCGACTGGAAAACTGTTTTTT,CASTPDRPTGKLFF
-,TRBV7-3,TRBJ1-4,-,TGTGCCAGCGAGCGGGGGCGGGATGAAAAACTGTTTTTT,CASERGRDEKLFF
-,TRBV7-9,TRBJ2-3,once,TGTGCCAGCAGCCCCCGGGGGGATACGCAGTATTTT,CASSPRGDTQYF
-,TRBV4-3,TRBJ1-2,few,TGCGCCAGCAGCCAAGATCTCAACTATGGCTACACCTTC,CASSQDLNYGYTF
-,TRBV18,TRBJ2-6,-,TGTGCCAGCTCACCATGGAGGGCTGGGGCCAACGTCCTGACTTTC,CASSPWRAGANVLTF
-,TRBV7-2,TRBJ1-6,-,TGTGCCAGCAGCCTCATGGGGGGGGACTCACCCCTCCACTTT,CASSLMGGDSPLHF
TRBD2,TRBV29-1,TRBJ2-7,-,TGCAGCGCTAGCGGGAGGTCCTACGAGCAGTACTTC,CSASGRSYEQYF
-,TRBV11-2,TRBJ1-2,-,TGTGCCAGCAGCTGGCCGGGTCAGCTTCGGGGCTACACCTTC,CASSWPGQLRGYTF
-,TRBV28,TRBJ1-2,-,TGTGCCAGCAGTTCCCCGAGCCCCTATGGCTACACCTTC,CASSSPSPYGYTF
TRBD2,TRBV7-2,TRBJ2-7,once,TGTGCCAGCAGCTGGGCGACTAGCGGGGGGTACGAGCAGTACTTC,CASSWATSGGYEQYF
-,TRBV5-1,TRBJ2-5,few,TGCGCCAGCAGCTTGGAGAGGAGAGAGACCCAGTACTTC,CASSLERRETQYF
TRBD2,TRBV19,TRBJ2-7,-,TGTGCCAGTAGTGTCGGGACTAGCGGGAGTTGGAAGCTCGAGCAGTACTTC,CASSVGTSGSWKLEQYF
-,TRBV5-5,TRBJ2-2,few,TGTGCCAGCAGCTTGTGGCGGCAGGGCACCGGGGAGCTGTTTTTT,CASSLWRQGTGELFF
-,TRBV20-1,TRBJ2-5,-,TGCAGTGCTAGTGGCCGGGAGACCCAGTACTTC,CSASGRETQYF
TRBD2,TRBV5-1,TRBJ2-1,-,TGCGCCAGCAGCTTGATAGCGGGATCCTACAATGAGCAGTTCTTC,CASSLIAGSYNEQFF
-,TRBV28,TRBJ1-3,-,TGTGCCAGCGGGGAGGGGCAGACTTATGGAAACACCATATATTTT,CASGEGQTYGNTIYF
-,TRBV7-2,TRBJ1-1,-,TGTGCCAGCAGCTTAGATGGGGGGACTGAAGCTTTCTTT,CASSLDGGTEAFF
-,TRBV24-1,TRBJ2-5,-,TGTGCCGTCAGCCCCAGGGCAATCCAAGAGACCCAGTACTTC,CAVSPRAIQETQYF
-,TRBV7-8,TRBJ2-5,-,TGTGCCAGCAGCTTCCAAGCTCAGACCCAGTACTTC,CASSFQAQTQYF
-,TRBV6-2/TRBV6-3,TRBJ1-5,-,TGTGCCAGCAGTTGGGGGGGGGCGCCCCAGCATTTT,CASSWGGAPQHF
-,TRBV3-1/TRBV3-2,TRBJ2-7,-,TGTGCCAGCAGCCAAGTGCTGGCTGACTACCCCCCCTACGAGCAGTACTTC,CASSQVLADYPPYEQYF
TRBD2,TRBV7-4,TRBJ2-7,once,TGTGCCAGCAGCCCCCGGGGACTAGCGGGTCACATCTCCTACGAGCAGTACTTC,CASSPRGLAGHISYEQYF
-,TRBV23-1,TRBJ1-3,-,TGCGCCAGCAGTCCAAGGAGCTCTGGAAACACCATATATTTT,CASSPRSSGNTIYF
-,TRBV18,TRBJ1-4,-,TGTGCCAGCTCGCGGTTCCCCGGAGATGAAAAACTGTTTTTT,CASSRFPGDEKLFF
TRBD2,TRBV7-2,TRBJ2-6,-,TGTGCCAGCAGTGTCGGCGGGGGGAGGTCTGGGGCCAACGTCCTGACTTTC,CASSVGGGRSGANVLTF
TRBD2,TRBV14,TRBJ2-7,-,TGTGCCAGCAGCAGGACTAGCGGCCCCTACGAGCAGTACTTC,CASSRTSGPYEQYF
-,TRBV7-2,TRBJ2-7,once,TGTGCCAGCCTCAAGCAGGGCAGCTACGAGCAGTACTTC,CASLKQGSYEQYF
TRBD2,TRBV29-1,TRBJ2-1,-,TGCAGCGTTGAAAACTCCCGACTAGCGGGATTTACTGAGCAGTTCTTC,CSVENSRLAGFTEQFF
TRBD2,TRBV4-2,TRBJ2-2,-,TGTGCCAGCAGCCATCGCTTGGGACTAGCGGGGGGGCCCGGGGAGCTGTTTTTT,CASSHRLGLAGGPGELFF
-,TRBV7-3,TRBJ2-1,once,TGTGCCAGCAGCTTAGGGGGGATCTACAATGAGCAGTTCTTC,CASSLGGIYNEQFF
TRBD2,TRBV7-2,TRBJ2-1,few,TGTGCCAGCAGCTTAGGACTAGCGGACAATGAGCAGTTCTTC,CASSLGLADNEQFF
TRBD2,TRBV28,TRBJ2-7,once,TGTGCCAGCAGTTTATACGCCGGGGGCGGGGGGGCCTACGAGCAGTACTTC,CASSLYAGGGGAYEQYF
TRBD2,TRBV28,TRBJ2-3,few,TGTGCCAGCAGGTTGGCCGGGACTAGCGCATATACGCAGTATTTT,CASRLAGTSAYTQYF
TRBD1,TRBV18,TRBJ2-1,-,TGTGCCAGCTCATTTACCCAGGGGGTGGGGTACAATGAGCAGTTCTTC,CASSFTQGVGYNEQFF
-,TRBV28,TRBJ1-5,-,TGTGCCAGCACTCAACCACGAGCAGCGCAGCCCCAGCATTTT,CASTQPRAAQPQHF
TRBD2,TRBV11-3,TRBJ2-7,once,TGTGCCAGCAGCCTGGGGAGGGACGAGCAGTACTTC,CASSLGRDEQYF